This TCR beta chain was recovered during a study of lymphopenia after photon versus proton radiotherapy. Points from the study as a whole: Post-nadir diversity loss with photons came from oligoclonal expansion, particularly CD8+ Temra cells. Relative stability marked proton patients; photon patients lost diversity and naive cells. In patients who died, overall survival fell as post-nadir TCR diversity dropped more. Better survival with proton therapy was suggested as possible, not demonstrated.

J was trimmed by 1 base and V by 6 bases; bases with no gene match: 11. The CDR3 spans 17 residues. The V gene's germline CDR1 is KGHSH and CDR2 LQKENI. Assay: immunoSEQ multiplex PCR; the TCRdb copy retains only in-frame clones and omits some. In the table there are 150,000 to 200,000 clones, approximately 90% of which are singletons. As to this clone: Its antigen remains unidentified.

This clonotype was obtained from a man aged 45 to 65 with gastric cancer. The chain employs TRBV18 and TRBJ2-2; 7 bases map to TRBD1. The material was peripheral blood, obtained from a patient treated with photon-based radiotherapy. CDR3 sequence reads: CASSMRQGPLNTGELFF. CDR3 nucleotide sequence: TGTGCCAGCTCCATGAGACAGGGCCCTTTGAACACCGGGGAGCTGTTTTTT.